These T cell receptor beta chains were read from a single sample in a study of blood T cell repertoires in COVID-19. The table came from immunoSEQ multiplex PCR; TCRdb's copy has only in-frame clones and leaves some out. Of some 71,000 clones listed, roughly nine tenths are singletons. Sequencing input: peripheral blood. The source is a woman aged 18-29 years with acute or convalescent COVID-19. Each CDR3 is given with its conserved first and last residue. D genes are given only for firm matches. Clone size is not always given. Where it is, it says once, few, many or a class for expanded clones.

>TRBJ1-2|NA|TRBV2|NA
CATPSGYTF
TGTGCCACCCCGAGTGGCTACACCTTC
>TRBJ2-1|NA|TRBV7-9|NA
CASSSEPRGSYNEQFF
TGTGCCAGCAGCTCGGAACCCAGGGGAAGCTACAATGAGCAGTTCTTC
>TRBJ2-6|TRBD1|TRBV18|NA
CASSPRTGVTASSGANVLTF
TGTGCCAGCTCACCACGAACAGGGGTGACGGCCAGCTCTGGGGCCAACGTCCTGACTTTC
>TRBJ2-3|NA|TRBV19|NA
CASSIQRTDTQYF
TGTGCCAGTAGTATCCAGAGGACAGATACGCAGTATTTT
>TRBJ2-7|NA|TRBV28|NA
CASSFVRGYEQYF
TGTGCCAGCAGTTTCGTCAGGGGATACGAGCAGTACTTC
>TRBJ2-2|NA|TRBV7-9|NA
CASSLGETGELFF
TGTGCCAGCAGCTTAGGGGAGACCGGGGAGCTGTTTTTT
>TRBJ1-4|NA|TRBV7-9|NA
CASSSPDKTEKLFF
TGTGCCAGCAGCTCTCCGGACAAGACGGAAAAACTGTTTTTT
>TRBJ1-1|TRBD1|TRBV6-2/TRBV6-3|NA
CASSFQGALNTEAFF
TGTGCCAGCAGTTTCCAGGGGGCGCTGAACACTGAAGCTTTCTTT
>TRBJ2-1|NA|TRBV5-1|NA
CASSLAGGGDDSEQFF
TGCGCCAGCAGCTTGGCCGGCGGGGGCGACGATAGCGAGCAGTTCTTC
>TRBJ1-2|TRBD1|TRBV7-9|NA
CASSLGGTDNYGYTF
TGTGCCAGCAGCTTAGGAGGGACAGATAACTATGGCTACACCTTC
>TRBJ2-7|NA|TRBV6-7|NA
CASSYSNVGLGAREQYF
TGTGCCAGCAGTTACTCAAATGTCGGTCTTGGGGCTCGCGAGCAGTACTTC
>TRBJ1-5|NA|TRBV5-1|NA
CASSEGGGLHQPQHF
TGCGCCAGCAGCGAAGGCGGAGGGCTTCATCAGCCCCAGCATTTT
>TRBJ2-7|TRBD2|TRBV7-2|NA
CASSLSTSGGRAPSYEQYF
TGTGCCAGCAGCTTGTCGACTAGCGGGGGGCGGGCCCCTTCCTACGAGCAGTACTTC
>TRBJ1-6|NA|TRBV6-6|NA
CASSHGQFNSPLHF
TGTGCCAGCAGCCACGGACAGTTTAATTCACCCCTCCACTTT
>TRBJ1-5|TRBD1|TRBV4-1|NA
CASSQDYDRANQPQHF
TGCGCCAGCAGCCAAGATTACGACAGGGCAAATCAGCCCCAGCATTTT
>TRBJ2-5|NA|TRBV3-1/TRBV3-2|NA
CASSLAGTQQETQYF
TGTGCCAGCAGCCTCGCCGGGACACAACAAGAGACCCAGTACTTC
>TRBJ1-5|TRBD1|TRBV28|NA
CASSRTGGQPQHF
TGTGCCAGCAGCCGGACAGGTGGTCAGCCCCAGCATTTT
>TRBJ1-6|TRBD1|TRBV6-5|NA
CASSRDSFNSPLHF
TGTGCCAGCAGCCGGGACAGCTTCAATTCACCCCTCCACTTT
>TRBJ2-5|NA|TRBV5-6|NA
CASSNLGLGEETQYF
TGTGCCAGCAGCAATTTGGGCCTGGGAGAAGAGACCCAGTACTTC
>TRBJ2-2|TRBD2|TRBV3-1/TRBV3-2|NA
CASSQPLAGGPGTGELFF
TGTGCCAGCAGCCAGCCTCTAGCGGGGGGGCCGGGCACCGGGGAGCTGTTTTTT
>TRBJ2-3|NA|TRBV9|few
CASSPRIDSSTDTQYF
TGTGCCAGCAGCCCACGCATTGACTCAAGCACAGATACGCAGTATTTT
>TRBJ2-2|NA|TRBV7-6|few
CASSQTASVPGELFF
TGTGCCAGCAGCCAAACTGCTAGCGTCCCCGGGGAGCTGTTTTTT
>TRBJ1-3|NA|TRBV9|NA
CASSSGQTRTSGNTIYF
TGTGCCAGCAGCTCAGGACAGACAAGGACCTCTGGAAACACCATATATTTT
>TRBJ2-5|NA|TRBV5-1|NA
CASSSHGTLGQETQYF
TGCGCCAGCAGCTCGCACGGGACACTGGGCCAAGAGACCCAGTACTTC
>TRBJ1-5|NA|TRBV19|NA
CASSLYRDYSNQPQHF
TGTGCCAGTAGTCTTTACAGAGATTATAGCAATCAGCCCCAGCATTTT
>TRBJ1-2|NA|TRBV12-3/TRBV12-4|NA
CASSFGSTGYTF
TGTGCCAGCAGTTTTGGGAGTACTGGCTACACCTTC
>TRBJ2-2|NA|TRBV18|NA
CASSPYIAQGTGELFF
TGTGCCAGCTCACCATACATAGCCCAGGGCACCGGGGAGCTGTTTTTT
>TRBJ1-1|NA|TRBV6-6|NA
CASSYSSGGTEAFF
TGTGCCAGCAGTTACTCGTCGGGGGGGACTGAAGCTTTCTTT
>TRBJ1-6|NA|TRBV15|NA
CATSRNRNSPLHF
TGTGCCACCAGCAGAAACAGAAATTCACCCCTCCACTTT
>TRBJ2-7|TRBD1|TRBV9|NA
CASSGPTGTGTYEQYF
TGTGCCAGCAGCGGCCCCACCGGGACAGGGACCTACGAGCAGTACTTC
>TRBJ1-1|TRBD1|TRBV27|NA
CASPERTGASPEAFF
TGTGCCAGCCCAGAGAGGACAGGGGCCAGCCCTGAAGCTTTCTTT
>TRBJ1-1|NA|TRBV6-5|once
CASSYSFRAMNTEAFF
TGTGCCAGCAGTTACTCTTTCAGGGCTATGAACACTGAAGCTTTCTTT
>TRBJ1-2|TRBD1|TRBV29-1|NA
CSVEYQDRGPGYGYTF
TGCAGCGTTGAATATCAGGACAGGGGGCCGGGGTATGGCTACACCTTC
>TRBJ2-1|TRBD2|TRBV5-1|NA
CASSLGRLAGVNEQFF
TGCGCCAGCAGCTTGGGGCGTCTAGCGGGAGTAAATGAGCAGTTCTTC
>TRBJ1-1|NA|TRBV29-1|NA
CSVEGVKKYRQNTEAFF
TGCAGCGTTGAAGGGGTTAAGAAATACAGGCAGAACACTGAAGCTTTCTTT
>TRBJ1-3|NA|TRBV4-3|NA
CASSQDRGSGNTIYF
TGCGCCAGCAGCCAAGATAGGGGTAGTGGAAACACCATATATTTT
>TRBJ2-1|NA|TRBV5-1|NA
CASSLVSDEQFF
TGCGCCAGCAGCTTGGTATCGGATGAGCAGTTCTTC
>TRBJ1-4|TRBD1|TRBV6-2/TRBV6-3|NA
CASSWAGTGNEKLFF
TGTGCCAGCAGTTGGGCCGGGACAGGGAATGAAAAACTGTTTTTT
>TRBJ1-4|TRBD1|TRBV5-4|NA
CASSLFGTGDEKLFF
TGTGCCAGCAGCTTGTTCGGGACAGGGGATGAAAAACTGTTTTTT
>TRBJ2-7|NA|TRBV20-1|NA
CSARETAEQYF
TGCAGTGCTAGAGAAACAGCCGAGCAGTACTTC
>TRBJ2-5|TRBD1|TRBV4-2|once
CASSPGQGPSETQYF
TGTGCCAGCAGCCCAGGACAGGGGCCCTCAGAGACCCAGTACTTC
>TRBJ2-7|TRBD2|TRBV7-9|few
CASSLAPGERGYEQYF
TGTGCCAGCAGCTTAGCGCCGGGGGAGCGGGGATACGAGCAGTACTTC
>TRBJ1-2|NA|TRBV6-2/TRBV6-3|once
CASSYGSGSARGYTF
TGTGCCAGCAGTTACGGGTCTGGGAGCGCGCGTGGCTACACCTTC
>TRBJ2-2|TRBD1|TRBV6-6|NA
CASRSPTGGYGELFF
TGTGCCAGCAGATCACCGACAGGGGGCTATGGGGAGCTGTTTTTT
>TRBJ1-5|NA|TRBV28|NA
CASSLFWPRGLGNQPQHF
TGTGCCAGCAGTTTATTCTGGCCCCGAGGGTTGGGAAATCAGCCCCAGCATTTT
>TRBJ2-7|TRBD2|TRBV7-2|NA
CASSLDPTSGFVSYEQYF
TGTGCCAGCAGCCTAGACCCCACTAGCGGATTTGTCTCCTACGAGCAGTACTTC
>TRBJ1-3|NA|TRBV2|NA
CASSELFYEISGNTIYF
TGTGCCAGCAGTGAACTGTTTTACGAGATCTCTGGAAACACCATATATTTT
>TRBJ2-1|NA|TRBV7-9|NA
CASSPHRRQGGYNEQFF
TGTGCCAGCAGCCCCCATCGGCGGCAAGGGGGCTACAATGAGCAGTTCTTC
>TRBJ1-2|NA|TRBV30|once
CAWKEGTVRGYTF
TGTGCCTGGAAGGAGGGCACCGTCCGTGGCTACACCTTC